Below, one T cell receptor (beta chain) is given with its context. Its antigen is not yet known. There are no base qualities to consult, and no much larger clone falls within one base. Reads for this sample came from an Illumina HiSeq 1500. TCRdb applied fastp at Q25 and MiXCR to the public reads, then kept only in-frame beta chains. Here each entry gathers all rows of one CDR3 protein and keeps the most common genes and DNA. This sample comprises fewer than 300,000 distinct CDR3 sequences, roughly a quarter of them detected only once. The ten most abundant clones make up approximately 15% of the sample. This sample was taken from a study of T cell repertoires in cytomegalovirus infection (dated by TCRdb to between 2018 and 2020). Regarding the study in general: Donor HLA type was relevant to the analysis, because carriage of CMV infection together with the matching HLA type was indicated by public TCR beta signatures.

What the authors observed across the whole study: The ex vivo response was dominated by HLA-C-restricted CMV-specific TCR beta clonotypes, and the single most frequent clonotype in two of eight donors was supplied by these HLA-C-restricted clonotypes. Cumulative frequency of public TCR beta family members discriminated carriers of CMV infection plus the relevant HLA type in this cohort and an independent approximately 370-donor cohort.

CDR1 and CDR2 (SGHAT, FQNNGV) derive from the germline V gene. Trimming removed 5 bases from V and 1 base from J; the gene matches leave 3 bases unexplained. Reading from cysteine to phenylalanine, the CDR3 counts 15 amino acids. Of the read, only the CDR3 DNA is kept; its 45 bases are in frame from base 1. The receptor chain draws on TRBV11-2 and TRBJ2-3, with 10 bases matching TRBD2. Sequencing was performed on PBMCs. The receptor's source is a human donor in good health (CMV status not recorded). Some clones in this sample may be carry-over from other donors' samples. The CDR3 reads CASSQGTSGTDTQYF. The nucleotide sequence reads as follows: TGTGCCAGCAGCCAAGGGACTAGCGGCACAGATACGCAGTATTTT.